The sequence of this T cell receptor (beta chain) was determined in a study of IL-32 and malignant T cell survival in cutaneous lymphoma (dated by TCRdb to the early 2020s). Regarding the study in general: High-throughput TCR sequencing tested whether surviving TCR Vbeta+ T cells in IL-32 cultures were the malignant clone rather than benign T cells sharing that Vbeta. Samples from two CTCL donors were studied by high-throughput TCR sequencing, and IL-32beta was confirmed to support malignant T cell survival in vitro. The study at large found these results: According to TCR sequencing, the TCRs of malignant T cells persisted after in vitro culture with IL-32beta. The kinetics of enhanced malignant T cell survival in culture varied somewhat between CTCL blood donors. The exact culture duration for the TCR-sequenced samples was not stated in the methods. IL-32beta appeared to promote malignant T cell survival in vitro by inducing large CD14+ antigen-presenting cells that lowered apoptosis.

Using the QIAamp DNA Mini kit, genomic DNA was extracted and then profiled by immunoSEQ with about 85-400 ng of DNA template. TCRdb retrieved this table from immuneACCESS and kept in-frame rearrangements only. Not all clones are present; in checked studies, unresolved V genes account for under half, and no reason is known for the remainder. Across this sample there are roughly 2,200 clones, with around 76% seen only once. Around 53% of the sample belongs to the ten largest clones. The CDR3 runs 14 amino acids, cysteine and phenylalanine included. Only CDR3 DNA remains: 42 bases, in frame from the first base. The germline V gene specifies SNHLY as CDR1 and FYNNEI as CDR2. After removal of 5 bases from V and 2 bases from J, the junction retains 4 bases not matched to a gene. In its sample, this clone comes out as large (0.1 to 1%). No antigen is known for it. No much larger clone is present one base from it, and per-base qualities are unavailable.

Blood samples were obtained from patients with leukemic cutaneous T cell lymphoma (Sezary syndrome) who were treated at a US cutaneous lymphoma program. Ficoll centrifugation was used to isolate peripheral blood mononuclear cells from the patients' blood. The TCR was taken from a human donor with cutaneous T cell lymphoma. The material was blood, obtained on day 0. The receptor chain draws on TRBV2 and TRBJ2-5; 8 junctional bases match TRBD2. The base sequence is TGTGCCAGCAGTCCACTAGCGGCACAAGAGACCCAGTACTTC. The encoded protein is CASSPLAAQETQYF. Supplemented by the reference TRBV2 and TRBJ2-5 proteins around the CDR3, the complete variable domain is EPEVTQTPSHQVTQMGQEVILRCVPISNHLYFYWYRQILGQKVEFLVSFYNNEISEKSEIFDDQFSVERPDGSNFTLKIRSTKLEDSAMYFCASSPLAAQETQYFGPGTRLLVL.